This T cell receptor beta chain was documented in a study of blood T cells in healthy people across ages. J was trimmed by 1 base and V by 4 bases; bases with no gene match: 6. The CDR3 loop spans 15 amino acids. The germline V gene has CDR1 MDHEN and CDR2 SYDVKM. On this clonotype: The antigen is unknown.

Combining a sample-barcoded 5' primer with a J-beta primer mix, a second PCR ran for roughly 6 to 12 cycles. Every molecule of cDNA carried a tag from a template-switch adaptor with 12 random nucleotides. A single record per CDR3 protein comes from TCRdb applying MiXCR to the 5' RACE reads. The sample lists 1.5 million to 2 million distinct CDR3 sequences; about 50% were seen once. Notes on the study in general: It was the long-lived donors that had more naive CD4+ cells and higher diversity than aged donors. PBMCs that were unsorted prevented a conclusive naive versus antigen-experienced comparison. With age, beta diversity per million T cells declined roughly linearly, significantly by 30 to 40.

Sequenced input: blood. V and J are TRBV28 and TRBJ2-5; 7 positions match TRBD2. This receptor was obtained from a woman aged 40 to 49 in good health. In DNA form, the CDR3 reads TGTGCCAGCAGTTCAGTAACGGGGGGCCAAGAGACCCAGTACTTC. This codes for CASSSVTGGQETQYF.